This TCR beta chain derives from a study of brain T cells in children with intractable seizures. The V gene end was trimmed by 4 bases and the J gene end by 8 bases; junction bases not matched to a gene: 10. The CDR3 covers 16 residues. CDR1 SGHRS and CDR2 YFSETQ come from the germline V gene. The table came from immunoSEQ multiplex PCR; TCRdb's copy has only in-frame clones and leaves some out. The table lists a few hundred thousand clones, over 90% of them singletons. Sample time point: blood from clinic visit 5 months post-surgery; TSC patient then seizure free. Only cases whose brain tissue showed the highest T cell transcript signatures were sequenced. At least one anti-epileptic drug was given before surgery. Overall study results and limits: Pre- and post-surgery blood differed in depth, so pre-surgery absences may be undersampling.

This clone was observed a few times. Its antigen is unidentified. The gene calls are TRBV5-1 and TRBJ1-6, with 9 bases fitting TRBD1. Source: peripheral blood, taken 4 to 6 months after surgery. This sequence originates from a boy younger than two with tuberous sclerosis and intractable seizures. CDR3 loop: CASSDVRTGDDSPLHF. CDR3 bases: TGCGCCAGCAGCGATGTCCGGACAGGGGACGATTCACCCCTCCACTTT.